This is a list of T cell receptor beta chains from one sample in a study of blood T cell repertoires in COVID-19. The repertoire was sequenced with immunoSEQ multiplex PCR; TCRdb's copy has only in-frame clones and lacks some. Of about 220,000 clones in the sample, under 90% were seen once. Specimen: peripheral blood. The receptor source for this set is a woman aged 60-75 years who had recovered from COVID-19. Each CDR3 is given with its conserved first and last residue. Each record gives: V gene, D gene, clone size, J gene, CDR3 protein, CDR3 DNA. The D gene is left open where the match is weak. Clone size, where shown, is once, few, many, or a class for clones that have expanded.

V: TRBV4-3
D: TRBD2
size: .
J: TRBJ2-3
CDR3: CASSPTSGADTQYF
DNA: TGCGCCAGCAGCCCGACTAGCGGGGCAGATACGCAGTATTTT

V: TRBV4-3
D: .
size: .
J: TRBJ1-2
CDR3: CASSQDTFGVVYTF
DNA: TGCGCCAGCAGCCAAGATACCTTCGGGGTGGTGTACACCTTC

V: TRBV5-5
D: TRBD1
size: once
J: TRBJ1-2
CDR3: CASSRGTADYGYTF
DNA: TGTGCCAGCAGCCGTGGGACAGCTGATTATGGCTACACCTTC

V: TRBV27
D: .
size: once
J: TRBJ2-3
CDR3: CASSTGTTSTDTQYF
DNA: TGTGCCAGCAGTACAGGGACCACTAGCACAGATACGCAGTATTTT

V: TRBV5-4
D: TRBD1
size: few
J: TRBJ2-2
CDR3: CASSSGQGRSTGELFF
DNA: TGTGCCAGCAGCTCGGGACAGGGACGAAGCACCGGGGAGCTGTTTTTT

V: TRBV27
D: .
size: .
J: TRBJ1-1
CDR3: CASSPTRGTEAFF
DNA: TGTGCCAGCAGTCCCACTCGTGGCACTGAAGCTTTCTTT

V: TRBV7-3
D: TRBD2
size: .
J: TRBJ2-5
CDR3: CASSLLAGIQEPQYF
DNA: TGTGCCAGCAGCTTATTAGCGGGGATACAAGAGCCCCAGTACTTC

V: TRBV3-1/TRBV3-2
D: TRBD2
size: .
J: TRBJ2-5
CDR3: CASRHQPPTSGGQETQYF
DNA: TGTGCCAGCAGGCATCAGCCCCCGACTAGCGGGGGCCAAGAGACCCAGTACTTC

V: TRBV6-1
D: .
size: .
J: TRBJ2-2
CDR3: CASSEPLRTGELFF
DNA: TGTGCCAGCAGTGAACCCCTCCGCACCGGGGAGCTGTTTTTT

V: TRBV11-3
D: .
size: .
J: TRBJ2-2
CDR3: CASSLGGYTGELFF
DNA: TGTGCCAGCAGCTTAGGGGGCTACACCGGGGAGCTGTTTTTT

V: TRBV30
D: TRBD2
size: .
J: TRBJ2-1
CDR3: CAWSSGANNEQFF
DNA: TGTGCCTGGAGTAGCGGGGCCAACAATGAGCAGTTCTTC

V: TRBV7-2
D: TRBD2
size: .
J: TRBJ2-5
CDR3: CASSLGLRGGGQETQYF
DNA: TGTGCCAGCAGCTTAGGGCTCCGCGGGGGGGGACAAGAGACCCAGTACTTC

V: TRBV30
D: TRBD1
size: .
J: TRBJ1-3
CDR3: CAWKGQGEYRAGNTIYF
DNA: TGTGCCTGGAAGGGACAGGGCGAATATCGAGCAGGAAACACCATATATTTT

V: TRBV4-2
D: .
size: .
J: TRBJ1-1
CDR3: CASSQGQNAEAFF
DNA: TGTGCCAGCAGCCAAGGACAGAACGCTGAAGCTTTCTTT

V: TRBV9
D: .
size: .
J: TRBJ1-2
CDR3: CASKGRYGYTF
DNA: TGTGCCAGCAAGGGGCGCTATGGCTACACCTTC

V: TRBV7-2
D: .
size: .
J: TRBJ2-1
CDR3: CASSLAAAEYNEQFF
DNA: TGTGCCAGCAGCTTAGCCGCAGCGGAGTACAATGAGCAGTTCTTC

V: TRBV19
D: .
size: once
J: TRBJ2-5
CDR3: CASSIGPTPYQETQYF
DNA: TGTGCCAGTAGTATAGGCCCCACACCGTACCAAGAGACCCAGTACTTC

V: TRBV18
D: TRBD1
size: .
J: TRBJ1-2
CDR3: CASSRPGQGLYGYTF
DNA: TGTGCCAGCTCACGTCCGGGACAGGGGCTTTATGGCTACACCTTC

V: TRBV24-1
D: TRBD1
size: .
J: TRBJ1-1
CDR3: CATSDFPGQGLMTGGAFF
DNA: TGTGCCACCAGTGATTTCCCGGGACAGGGACTCATGACTGGAGGGGCTTTCTTT

V: TRBV6-1
D: .
size: .
J: TRBJ2-1
CDR3: CASSPVAVSYNEQFF
DNA: TGTGCCAGCAGTCCGGTGGCGGTCTCCTACAATGAGCAGTTCTTC

V: TRBV7-3
D: TRBD1
size: few
J: TRBJ2-3
CDR3: CASSPRTGGSDTQYF
DNA: TGTGCCAGCAGCCCTAGGACAGGCGGGTCAGATACGCAGTATTTT

V: TRBV6-1
D: TRBD2
size: .
J: TRBJ2-1
CDR3: CASSEYGTSGGDYYNEQFF
DNA: TGTGCCAGCAGTGAATATGGGACTAGCGGGGGGGATTACTACAATGAGCAGTTCTTC

V: TRBV24-1
D: .
size: .
J: TRBJ2-5
CDR3: CATSDRSGTQYF
DNA: TGTGCCACCAGTGATCGTAGCGGGACCCAGTACTTC

V: TRBV28
D: .
size: .
J: TRBJ1-2
CDR3: CASSWGLNYGYTF
DNA: TGTGCCAGCAGTTGGGGCCTTAACTATGGCTACACCTTC

V: TRBV30
D: .
size: few
J: TRBJ2-7
CDR3: CAWGGSSYEQYF
DNA: TGTGCCTGGGGCGGTAGCTCCTACGAGCAGTACTTC

V: TRBV21-1
D: .
size: .
J: TRBJ1-1
CDR3: CASSSRQLRNTEAFF
DNA: TGTGCCAGCAGTAGCAGACAGTTGAGAAACACTGAAGCTTTCTTT

V: TRBV5-4
D: TRBD1
size: .
J: TRBJ1-2
CDR3: CASSPSDRDYGYTF
DNA: TGTGCCAGCAGCCCCTCCGACAGGGACTATGGCTACACCTTC

V: TRBV30
D: .
size: .
J: TRBJ2-5
CDR3: CAWSYGAGETQYF
DNA: TGTGCCTGGAGTTATGGGGCGGGGGAGACCCAGTACTTC

V: TRBV7-3
D: TRBD2
size: .
J: TRBJ2-1
CDR3: CASQQTSGDNEQFF
DNA: TGTGCCAGCCAACAAACTAGCGGGGACAATGAGCAGTTCTTC

V: TRBV19
D: .
size: .
J: TRBJ1-6
CDR3: CASSRWGEINSPLHF
DNA: TGTGCCAGTAGTAGGTGGGGGGAAATTAATTCACCCCTCCACTTT

V: TRBV2
D: TRBD1
size: .
J: TRBJ1-2
CDR3: CASIRDREEGGYTF
DNA: TGTGCCAGCATTCGGGACAGGGAAGAAGGTGGCTACACCTTC

V: TRBV2
D: .
size: .
J: TRBJ1-6
CDR3: CASSGFGLNSPLHF
DNA: TGTGCCAGCAGTGGGTTCGGACTAAATTCACCCCTCCACTTT

V: TRBV3-1/TRBV3-2
D: .
size: .
J: TRBJ1-2
CDR3: CASSQGGPQRINYGYTF
DNA: TGTGCCAGCAGCCAAGGCGGGCCACAGAGGATTAACTATGGCTACACCTTC

V: TRBV7-9
D: .
size: .
J: TRBJ2-1
CDR3: CASSLVWGTQSSYNEQFF
DNA: TGTGCCAGCAGCTTAGTATGGGGGACTCAAAGCTCCTACAATGAGCAGTTCTTC

V: TRBV19
D: TRBD1
size: few
J: TRBJ1-1
CDR3: CASSPQDRPNTEAFF
DNA: TGTGCCAGTAGTCCACAGGACAGGCCGAACACTGAAGCTTTCTTT

V: TRBV7-3
D: .
size: .
J: TRBJ1-3
CDR3: CASSPNFGNTIYF
DNA: TGTGCCAGCAGCCCCAATTTCGGAAACACCATATATTTT

V: TRBV3-1/TRBV3-2
D: .
size: .
J: TRBJ2-7
CDR3: CASSVIPSLEQYF
DNA: TGTGCCAGCAGCGTAATACCCTCACTCGAGCAGTACTTC

V: TRBV9
D: .
size: few
J: TRBJ1-2
CDR3: CASSPAGQGNYGYTF
DNA: TGTGCCAGCAGCCCTGCGGGGCAGGGCAACTATGGCTACACCTTC

V: TRBV30
D: TRBD2
size: .
J: TRBJ2-3
CDR3: CAWSVRFGGGPQYF
DNA: TGTGCCTGGAGTGTACGGTTCGGCGGGGGGCCTCAGTATTTT

V: TRBV9
D: TRBD1
size: .
J: TRBJ1-1
CDR3: CASSVGQTNTEAFF
DNA: TGTGCCAGCAGCGTGGGACAGACAAACACTGAAGCTTTCTTT

V: TRBV4-1
D: TRBD2
size: .
J: TRBJ2-1
CDR3: CASSWRGRTSGGRNEQFF
DNA: TGCGCCAGCAGCTGGAGGGGGAGGACTAGCGGGGGCAGGAATGAGCAGTTCTTC

V: TRBV30
D: .
size: .
J: TRBJ1-1
CDR3: CAWSVERVNTEAFF
DNA: TGTGCCTGGAGTGTAGAGAGGGTTAACACTGAAGCTTTCTTT

V: TRBV7-9
D: TRBD1
size: .
J: TRBJ2-2
CDR3: CASSSTLHRGLGTGELFF
DNA: TGTGCCAGCAGCTCTACACTACACAGGGGGCTTGGCACCGGGGAGCTGTTTTTT

V: TRBV3-1/TRBV3-2
D: .
size: .
J: TRBJ2-7
CDR3: CASSQRGYEQYF
DNA: TGTGCCAGCAGCCAACGGGGCTACGAGCAGTACTTC

V: TRBV5-6
D: TRBD2
size: .
J: TRBJ2-3
CDR3: CASSTLGGATDTQYF
DNA: TGTGCCAGCAGCACGCTCGGGGGGGCCACAGATACGCAGTATTTT

V: TRBV4-2
D: .
size: .
J: TRBJ1-2
CDR3: CASSQDTGGARYGYTF
DNA: TGTGCCAGCAGCCAAGATACGGGGGGAGCCCGCTATGGCTACACCTTC

V: TRBV6-1
D: TRBD1
size: .
J: TRBJ2-5
CDR3: CASSGHGGTGLRETQYF
DNA: TGTGCCAGCAGTGGACACGGAGGGACAGGGCTACGAGAGACCCAGTACTTC

V: TRBV6-1
D: .
size: few
J: TRBJ1-5
CDR3: CASTRQPNQPQHF
DNA: TGTGCCAGCACCAGACAGCCCAATCAGCCCCAGCATTTT

V: TRBV5-6
D: TRBD1
size: .
J: TRBJ2-7
CDR3: CASSSGQGGYEQYF
DNA: TGTGCCAGCAGCTCGGGACAGGGGGGCTACGAGCAGTACTTC

V: TRBV25-1
D: .
size: .
J: TRBJ2-3
CDR3: CASSEGGAKQDTQYF
DNA: TGTGCCAGCAGTGAGGGCGGGGCCAAGCAAGATACGCAGTATTTT

V: TRBV4-1
D: TRBD2
size: .
J: TRBJ2-5
CDR3: CASSQGLAGSGETQYF
DNA: TGCGCCAGCAGCCAGGGATTAGCGGGGTCAGGAGAGACCCAGTACTTC